This entry is about one T cell receptor beta chain. The sample originates from a study of blood T cell repertoires in COVID-19. In the original analysis: The authors estimated nucleated cell counts from reference gene primer amplification. The data were produced by immunoSEQ multiplex PCR, yet TCRdb's version contains in-frame clones alone and is incomplete. The D gene and trimming were derived from the DNA, and the V and J assignments and clone size from that table. The repertoire consists of 150,000 to 200,000 clones, with around 81% occurring once and the leading ten covering roughly an eighth. This CDR3 contains 14 residues. Germline loops: CDR1 LNHDA, CDR2 SQIVND (reference sequence). V was pared by 10 bases and J by 1 base, with 9 bases of the junction left unmatched.

The rearrangement links TRBV19 to TRBJ1-2; 7 bases map to TRBD1. The clonotype was recovered from a woman older than 75 with COVID-19, enrolled during active disease. Input material: peripheral blood. The CDR3 spells CAIRDSRHNYGYTF. The CDR3, as DNA: TGTGCCATCCGGGACAGCCGTCATAACTATGGCTACACCTTC.